This passage covers 20 T cell receptor beta chains from one sample sequenced in a study of blood T cell repertoires in COVID-19. Measured with immunoSEQ multiplex PCR; TCRdb has only the in-frame clones, and not every one. The sample lists 200,000 to 300,000 clones; 88% were seen once. The specimen was peripheral blood. The receptors were sampled from a man in his sixties who had recovered from COVID-19.

The rearrangement joins TRBV30 to TRBJ1-1, with a possible D match to TRBD1 (6 bases). This CDR3 is 12 amino acids long. V lost 2 bases, J lost 3 bases, and 7 bases lay in between. Germline loops: CDR1 GTSNPN, CDR2 SVGIG (reference sequence). The CDR3: CAWSTGYTEAFF. DNA for the CDR3: TGTGCCTGGAGTACAGGGTACACTGAAGCTTTCTTT.

The chain couples TRBV9 to TRBJ2-3, with TRBD2 identical over 14 bases. Trimming took 4 bases from V and 6 from J; bases not matched to a gene: 10. This CDR3 comprises 17 residues. CDR1 SGDLS and CDR2 YYNGEE come from the germline V gene. CDR3 nucleotide sequence: TGTGCCAGCAGCCCTGACCGGACTAGCGGGGGGAGGGATACGCAGTATTTT. Protein sequence: CASSPDRTSGGRDTQYF.

The J gene is TRBJ2-3, the V gene TRBV3-1 (or the pseudogene TRBV3-2); 9 nucleotides align to TRBD2. CDR1 is LGHDT and CDR2 is YNNKEL in the germline V gene (reference sequence). The CDR3 spans 20 residues. The trim removed 0 bases at V and 2 bases at J, leaving 15 bases unmatched. CDR3: CASSQDLKASGDLFTDTQYF. The CDR3 nucleotides read TGTGCCAGCAGCCAAGATCTCAAGGCTAGCGGGGATCTCTTCACAGATACGCAGTATTTT.

The chain combines TRBV3-1 (or the pseudogene TRBV3-2) with TRBJ2-7, with TRBD1 matching 8 bases. This CDR3 has 14 residues. Germline V lookup: CDR1 LGHDT, CDR2 YNNKEL (reference sequence). V was pared by 4 bases and J by 1 base, with 3 bases of the junction left unmatched. This chain's CDR3 is CASSPRQGSYEQYF. The CDR3 DNA is TGTGCCAGCAGCCCCCGACAGGGGTCCTACGAGCAGTACTTC.

DNA for the CDR3: TGTGCCAGCAGCTCTCGGGATGGCTACACCTTC. Its translation: CASSSRDGYTF. V and J are TRBV9 and TRBJ1-2; D call uncertain. Germline V lookup: CDR1 SGDLS, CDR2 YYNGEE. The CDR3 spans 11 residues. V shed 4 bases and J shed 6 bases, with 7 bases lying between them.

This sequence joins TRBV6-2 or TRBV6-3 and TRBJ2-1; TRBD1 aligns across 8 bases. The CDR3 totals 15 residues. V was clipped by 3 bases and J by 12 bases; unmatched bases: 13. CDR1 and CDR2 (germline): MNHEY, SVGEGT. CDR3 sequence (DNA): TGTGCCAGCAGTTATGAGGGCAGGGGGCGCTTGGGGCAGTTCTTC. This codes for CASSYEGRGRLGQFF.

This clone is a singleton in its sample. The chain employs TRBV29-1 and TRBJ1-1; D gene ambiguous. The V end was cut by 8 bases, the J end by 9 bases, with 16 bases between. CDR1 SQVTM and CDR2 ANQGSEA come from the germline V gene. The CDR3 is made up of 11 amino acids. DNA of the CDR3: TGCAGCCCGCAATTTGGGCAAAAAGCTTTCTTT. Amino acids: CSPQFGQKAFF.

The chain combines TRBV2 with TRBJ1-2; 7 bases match TRBD1. This CDR3 spans 13 amino acids. Trimming took 6 bases from V and 6 from J; bases not matched to a gene: 7. The germline gives CDR1 SNHLY, CDR2 FYNNEI. CDR3 bases: TGTGCCAGCAGCCGACAGGGAGTGGATGGCTACACCTTC. Encoded protein: CASSRQGVDGYTF.

V is TRBV5-6 and J is TRBJ2-3; tentative D call: TRBD2 (5 bases). The germline V gene has CDR1 SGHDT and CDR2 YYEEEE. The CDR3 sequence is 13 residues long. V was clipped by 7 bases and J by 2 bases, with 11 bases between them. The CDR3 nucleotides read TGTGCCAGCTGGACTTCTCTCACAGATACGCAGTATTTT. Encoded protein: CASWTSLTDTQYF.

The chain uses TRBV2 and TRBJ1-2; 8 bases match TRBD1. After removal of 7 bases from V and 8 bases from J, the junction contained 12 bases not matched to a gene. The CDR3 has 14 amino acids. Germline V CDR1 and CDR2: SNHLY, FYNNEI. The CDR3 DNA reads as TGTGCCAGCACCCTACCAGGGGGCGCGGGAGGCTACACCTTC. Amino acids: CASTLPGGAGGYTF.

The gene calls are TRBV5-1 and TRBJ2-2; 8 nucleotides agree with TRBD1. The CDR3 is made up of 14 amino acids. The germline gives CDR1 SGHRS, CDR2 YFSETQ. With 0 bases clipped from V and 6 bases from J, the junction kept 1 base outside the gene matches. This chain's CDR3 is CASSLVTGAGELFF. The CDR3 bases are TGCGCCAGCAGCTTGGTGACAGGGGCCGGGGAGCTGTTTTTT.

The genes are TRBV30 and TRBJ1-6, with TRBD1 matching 10 bases. CDR1 is GTSNPN, CDR2 SVGIG, per germline (reference sequence). V lost 1 base and J lost 7; bases outside the gene matches: 4. The CDR3 consists of 15 residues. The CDR3 reads CAWSGQGARNSPLHF. In nucleotides, the CDR3 is TGTGCCTGGAGTGGACAGGGGGCGAGGAATTCACCCCTCCACTTT.

Only one count was recorded for this clone. The chain combines TRBV6-5 with TRBJ1-1; TRBD1 is a possible D gene (5 bases). Germline loops: CDR1 MNHEY, CDR2 SVGAGI. Deletions cut 2 bases from V and 0 bases from J, with 7 bases between. The CDR3 is 14 amino acids. In nucleotides, the CDR3 is TGTGCCAGCAGTTACGGGGCGATGAACACTGAAGCTTTCTTT. It encodes CASSYGAMNTEAFF.

The chain couples TRBV19 to TRBJ2-3, with TRBD2 matching 10 bases. The CDR3 length is 15 residues. After removal of 5 bases from V and 1 base from J, the junction contained 3 bases not matched to a gene. Looked up from germline, CDR1 is LNHDA and CDR2 is SQIVND (reference sequence). The CDR3, as DNA: TGTGCCAGTAGTCCTAGCGGGGGAGGCACAGATACGCAGTATTTT. It translates to CASSPSGGGTDTQYF. Full variable domain (rest looked up from reference TRBV19 and TRBJ2-3): DGGITQSPKYLFRKEGQNVTLSCEQNLNHDAMYWYRQDPGQGLRLIYYSQIVNDFQKGDIAEGYSVSREKKESFPLTVTSAQKNPTAFYLCASSPSGGGTDTQYFGPGTRLTVL.

The chain carries TRBV6-2 or TRBV6-3 and TRBJ1-5; D gene unclear. The CDR3 is 14 residues long. V was shortened by 6 bases and J by 0 bases, with 9 bases between the two germline ends. Germline loops: CDR1 MNHEY, CDR2 SVGEGT. CDR3: CASSSYSSNQPQHF. As DNA, the CDR3 is TGTGCCAGCAGCAGCTACTCTAGCAATCAGCCCCAGCATTTT.

The chain joins TRBV19 to TRBJ2-5; TRBD2 aligns across 7 bases. CDR1 is LNHDA and CDR2 is SQIVND in the germline V gene (reference sequence). The length of the CDR3 is 12 residues. The V gene end was trimmed by 4 bases and the J gene end by 5 bases; junction bases not matched to a gene: 1. The chain's CDR3 is CASSRGGETQYF. The CDR3 region has the DNA TGTGCCAGTAGTAGGGGAGGGGAGACCCAGTACTTC.

The genes are TRBV9 and TRBJ1-5, with D tentatively TRBD1 (5 bases). The V end lost 4 bases, the J end lost 5 bases, and 13 bases lay between the germline ends. The CDR3 extends over 14 amino acids. Germline-derived CDR1 and CDR2 are SGDLS and YYNGEE. The DNA of the CDR3 is TGTGCCAGCAGCTCAGGACAACCCGATCAGCCCCAGCATTTT. Translation gives CASSSGQPDQPQHF.

This clone was seen once. The chain carries TRBV7-3 and TRBJ2-2; 7 nucleotides line up with TRBD2. Germline CDR1 reads SGHTA; CDR2 reads FQGTGA. CDR3 size: 16 residues. The ends lost 6 bases at V and 1 base at J; junction bases unmatched: 8. The CDR3 nucleotides read TGTGCCAGCAGATTATCCGGGACTATGAACACCGGGGAGCTGTTTTTT. Translating it yields CASRLSGTMNTGELFF.

This chain uses TRBV5-4 with TRBJ1-1; TRBD1 matches 10 bases. CDR3 length equals 13 residues. With V trimmed by 4 bases and J by 11 bases, 8 bases remained unmatched. Germline V gene lookup returns CDR1 SGHNT and CDR2 YYREEE (reference sequence). The CDR3: CASSIPGQGRAFF. DNA of the CDR3: TGTGCCAGCAGCATACCGGGACAGGGGCGGGCTTTCTTT.

The V call is TRBV27, the J call TRBJ1-1, with D tentatively TRBD1 (5 bases). V lost 6 bases and J 5 bases, leaving 10 bases between the germline ends. This CDR3 has 12 amino acids. Looked up from germline, CDR1 is MNHEY and CDR2 is SMNVEV (reference sequence). CDR3 loop: CASRAGVTEAFF. The CDR3 bases are TGTGCCAGCAGAGCGGGGGTAACTGAAGCTTTCTTT.